The 11 T cell receptor beta chains below all came from one sample that was sequenced in a study of T-cell memory formation after mild COVID-19 (dated by TCRdb to about 2021). The protocol used for the library was 5' RACE. Sequencer: Illumina NovaSeq 6000. TCRdb reprocessed the public reads (quality trimming at Q25 with fastp, clone calling with MiXCR) and kept in-frame beta chains. CDR3 protein duplicates are merged, each entry listing the most common genes and DNA. The sample table holds about 440,000 distinct CDR3 sequences, of which around 20% were seen once. Together, the top ten hold about 8.1% of the sample. The sequenced sample was PBMCs or a T cell subset sorted from them (not recorded which). All receptors come from an adult woman who had mild COVID-19 (a few samples of this study predate the infection). The sample titles of this study are shuffled in the database, so cell type and time point are left out; the donor was told from shared clones.

This clonotype has more than one count but fewer than ten. The CDR3 protein is CASSSTLGYEQFF. In nucleotides, the CDR3 is TGTGCCAGCAGCTCAACACTTGGGTATGAGCAGTTCTTC. The chain links TRBV7-9 to TRBJ2-1, with no clear D. CDR1 and CDR2 (germline): SEHNR, FQNEAQ (reference sequence). CDR3 size: 13 residues. Trimming stripped 4 bases from V and 8 bases from J, with 12 bases between.

This clonotype has just a few counts. The chain uses TRBV20-1 and TRBJ2-5; TRBD2 aligns across 8 bases. Per germline, CDR1 DFQATT and CDR2 SNEGSKA (reference sequence). CDR3 length equals 14 residues. With 6 bases clipped from V and 2 bases from J, the junction kept 8 bases outside the gene matches. The DNA of the CDR3 is TGCAGTGCACCCCGGAGCGGGGGACAAGAGACCCAGTACTTC. Amino acid sequence: CSAPRSGGQETQYF.

V gene TRBV12-3 or TRBV12-4 combines with J gene TRBJ1-2; D ambiguous. The CDR3 has 13 residues. Between the trimmed V and J ends, which lost 4 bases and 6 bases, there was a span of 12 bases. CDR3 sequence (DNA): TGTGCCAGCAGTTCTCAGGTGGGGAATGGCTACACCTTC. Protein product: CASSSQVGNGYTF.

The chain links TRBV5-1 to TRBJ1-5, with D perhaps TRBD1 (6 bases). The CDR3 runs 13 residues. Germline V CDR1 and CDR2: SGHRS, YFSETQ. Between the trimmed V and J ends, which lost 5 bases and 3 bases, there was a span of 9 bases. The CDR3 spells CASRMGANQPQHF. The CDR3 DNA reads as TGCGCCAGCAGAATGGGGGCCAATCAGCCCCAGCATTTT.

This clonotype was seen more than once but under ten times. V and J are TRBV12-3 or TRBV12-4 and TRBJ1-2; no firm D call. V was cut by 4 bases and J by 8 bases, with 14 bases left in between. The CDR3 length is 13 residues. The CDR3 loop reads CASSSPQGGGYTF. CDR3 in DNA: TGTGCCAGCAGTTCCCCCCAAGGAGGAGGCTACACCTTC.

Here the CDR3 reads CSVASTGATTDTQYF. The CDR3 DNA reads as TGCAGCGTTGCGTCGACAGGGGCGACCACAGATACGCAGTATTTT. The chain is built from TRBV29-1 and TRBJ2-3; 8 positions match TRBD1. Per germline, CDR1 SQVTM and CDR2 ANQGSEA. V shed 4 bases and J 2 bases; nucleotides not matched to a gene: 8. The CDR3 runs to 15 residues.

This sequence joins TRBV4-3 and TRBJ1-3; D is ambiguous. Trimming cost V 1 base and J 2 bases, with 12 bases left between them. The CDR3 totals 16 residues. The germline V gene has CDR1 LGHNA and CDR2 YSLEER. The CDR3 coding sequence is TGCGCCAGCAGCCAAGTACCTATGGATCCTGGAAACACCATATATTTT. Protein: CASSQVPMDPGNTIYF.

This clonotype came up a few times. The rearrangement links TRBV19 to TRBJ2-4; D might be TRBD1 (6 bases). The CDR3 totals 15 residues. Per the germline V gene, CDR1 is LNHDA and CDR2 is SQIVND (reference sequence). Trimming removed 3 bases from V and 0 bases from J, with 9 bases in between. This CDR3 is CASSIQGPAKNIQYF. The CDR3 DNA follows: TGTGCCAGTAGTATTCAGGGGCCAGCCAAAAACATTCAGTACTTC.

This clonotype appeared a few times. This chain uses TRBV6-1 with TRBJ1-5; 9 bases map to TRBD1. CDR1 is MNHNS, CDR2 SASEGT, per germline. This CDR3 is 16 amino acids long. The V segment lost 4 bases and the J segment 7 bases; nucleotides outside the gene matches: 11. The chain's CDR3 is CASSGGTGMGRQPQHF. The CDR3 DNA sequence: TGTGCCAGCAGTGGAGGGACAGGGATGGGGCGACAGCCCCAGCATTTT.

The V and J genes are TRBV5-1 and TRBJ2-2; TRBD2 agrees at 8 bases. This CDR3 has 19 residues. Per germline, CDR1 SGHRS and CDR2 YFSETQ. The V gene end was trimmed by 3 bases and the J gene end by 2 bases; junction bases not matched to a gene: 15. CDR3 DNA: TGCGCCAGCAGCTCTCGTAACCGAATAGCGGGACTCAACACCGGGGAGCTGTTTTTT. It is translated as CASSSRNRIAGLNTGELFF.

This clonotype showed up many times. V and J are TRBV6-5 and TRBJ2-4; perhaps TRBD1 as D (6 bases). The CDR3 totals 13 residues. The germline CDR1 and CDR2 sequences are MNHEY and SVGAGI. V was cut by 5 bases and J by 8 bases, with 13 bases left in between. This chain's CDR3 is CASSKRGLDIQYF. DNA for the CDR3: TGTGCCAGCAGTAAAAGGGGGTTGGACATTCAGTACTTC.